The present T cell receptor (beta chain) was sequenced within a study of spatial heterogeneity in lung cancer. Unique molecular identifiers, one per molecule, were present on every TCR cDNA molecule. TCRdb called the 5' RACE reads again in MiXCR, with one record for every CDR3 protein. The table shows about 92,000 distinct CDR3 sequences, with approximately 12% occurring only once. This clonotype was seen repeatedly, ten times or more. This CDR3 has 15 residues. The germline CDR1 and CDR2 sequences are SGDLS and YYNGEE. The V and J ends lost 4 bases and 4 bases respectively, with 18 bases between them. Regarding time point: sample taken at primary tumor resection. Untreated early-stage non-small cell lung cancer patients, fewer than 85 in total, were the donors. Frozen PBMC, nontumor lung or tumor provided whole RNA, which was sequenced unsorted.

The sample was PBMCs, taken at surgery. This TCR was sampled from a male donor with early-stage non-small cell lung cancer. V gene TRBV9 combines with J gene TRBJ2-7, with D tentatively TRBD1 or TRBD2 (5 bases each). The CDR3 sequence: CASSKAPGPDYEQYF. The CDR3 coding sequence is TGTGCCAGCAGCAAGGCACCGGGACCAGATTACGAGCAGTACTTC.